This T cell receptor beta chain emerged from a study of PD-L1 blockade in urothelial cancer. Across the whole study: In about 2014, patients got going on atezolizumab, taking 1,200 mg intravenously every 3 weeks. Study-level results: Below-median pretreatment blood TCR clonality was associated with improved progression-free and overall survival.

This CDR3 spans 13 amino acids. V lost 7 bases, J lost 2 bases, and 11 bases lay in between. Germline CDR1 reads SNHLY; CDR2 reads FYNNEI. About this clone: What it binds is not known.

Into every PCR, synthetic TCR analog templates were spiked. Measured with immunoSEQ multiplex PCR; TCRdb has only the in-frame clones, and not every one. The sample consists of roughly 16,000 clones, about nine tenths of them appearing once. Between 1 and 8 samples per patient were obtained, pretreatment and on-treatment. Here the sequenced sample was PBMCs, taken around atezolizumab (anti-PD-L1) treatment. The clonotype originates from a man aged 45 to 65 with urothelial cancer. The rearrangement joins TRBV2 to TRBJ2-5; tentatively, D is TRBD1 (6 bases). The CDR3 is CASIKDRQETQYF. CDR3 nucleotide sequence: TGTGCCAGCATCAAGGACAGACAAGAGACCCAGTACTTC.